Presented here are 27 T cell receptor beta chains from one specimen sequenced in a study of blood T cell repertoires in COVID-19. Profiling relied on immunoSEQ multiplex PCR, and the TCRdb table lists in-frame clones only, not all of them. The table has more than 95,000 clones, roughly 87% seen once. The sequencing sample was made of peripheral blood. The source is a man aged 45-65 years in a cohort sampled during active COVID-19.

This chain connects TRBV11-1 to TRBJ1-2; 9 bases are a match to TRBD1. This CDR3 has 14 amino acids. Germline V gene data show CDR1 as SGHAT and CDR2 as FQDESV (reference sequence). The V and J ends lost 1 base and 10 bases, in that order; junction bases with no gene match: 7. In DNA form, the CDR3 reads TGTGCCAGCAGCTTAGAGGGACAGGGCCGCGACTACACCTTC. This gives the protein CASSLEGQGRDYTF.

V gene TRBV15 combines with J gene TRBJ2-2, with 8 bases fitting TRBD2. This CDR3 region has 16 residues. J gave up 10 bases and V 5 bases, and 15 bases lay outside the gene matches. Germline V gene lookup returns CDR1 LNHNV and CDR2 YYDKDF (reference sequence). The CDR3 nucleotides read TGTGCCACCAGCCCCGGGGGTACGGGGGGGCCTAAGGAGCTGTTTTTT. Residues: CATSPGGTGGPKELFF. The full variable domain, in which reference TRBV15 and TRBJ2-2 provide the parts outside the CDR3, is DAMVIQNPRYQVTQFGKPVTLSCSQTLNHNVMYWYQQKSSQAPKLLFHYYDKDFNNEADTPDNFQSRRPNTSFCFLDIRSPGLGDTAMYLCATSPGGTGGPKELFFGEGSRLTVL.

This clone was counted a single time. The chain employs TRBV12-5 and TRBJ2-1; D is uncertain. Trimming removed 9 bases from V and 7 bases from J, with 10 bases in between. Germline V CDR1 and CDR2: LGHNT, FRNRAP. The CDR3 runs to 11 residues. Here the CDR3 reads CASSAENEQFF. DNA of the CDR3: TGTGCTAGCTCGGCGGAGAATGAGCAGTTCTTC.

The gene calls are TRBV1 and TRBJ2-3; the table names TRBD2, a call not compared with the DNA. TRBV1 corresponds to a pseudogene. The CDR3 runs 15 residues. The CDR3 is CTSNPSGGRSDTQYF. CDR3 nucleotides: TGCACCAGCAACCCTAGCGGGGGGCGATCAGATACGCAGTATTTT.

The gene calls are TRBV10-3 and TRBJ1-2; 9 bases map to TRBD1. After removal of 0 bases from V and 13 bases from J, the junction contained 9 bases not matched to a gene. Looked up from germline, CDR1 is ENHRY and CDR2 is SYGVKD. The length of the CDR3 is 14 residues. Here the CDR3 DNA reads TGTGCCATCAGTGAGTCGCAGGGACAGGGACCTTCCACCTTC. This sequence encodes CAISESQGQGPSTF.

The rearrangement links TRBV7-9 to TRBJ2-1; 8 bases match TRBD1. Germline trimming cut 4 bases from V and 5 bases from J; bases unmatched to any gene: 10. The CDR3 length is 16 residues. Germline values: CDR1 SEHNR, CDR2 FQNEAQ (reference sequence). The CDR3 is CASSSRTGQGNNEQFF. As DNA, the CDR3 is TGTGCCAGCAGCTCAAGAACCGGACAGGGTAACAATGAGCAGTTCTTC.

This chain links TRBV6-5 with TRBJ1-4; the match to TRBD1 covers 8 bases. CDR3 length: 16 residues. Germline loops: CDR1 MNHEY, CDR2 SVGAGI. The V gene end was trimmed by 0 bases and the J gene end by 5 bases; junction bases not matched to a gene: 5. CDR3 sequence (DNA): TGTGCCAGCAGTTACTCCCCGGACAGGGCAAATGAAAAACTGTTTTTT. Its translation: CASSYSPDRANEKLFF.

The chain links TRBV9 to TRBJ1-2, with D uncertain. Trimming took off 6 bases at V and 4 bases at J, with 10 bases between the two ends. Germline CDR1 and CDR2: SGDLS and YYNGEE. The CDR3 runs 12 residues. DNA for the CDR3: TGTGCCAGCACGGGAGGGTCCTATGGCTACACCTTC. Its translation: CASTGGSYGYTF.

The rearrangement uses TRBV3-1 (or the pseudogene TRBV3-2) and TRBJ2-5, with TRBD1 matching over 7 bases. Germline values: CDR1 LGHDT, CDR2 YNNKEL (reference sequence). Trimming at V came to 8 bases and at J to 0 bases, leaving 6 bases not matched to a gene. The CDR3 contains 14 residues. DNA of the CDR3: TGTGCCAGCTCACGAGACAGGGACCAAGAGACCCAGTACTTC. Translation gives CASSRDRDQETQYF.

V gene TRBV6-5 combines with J gene TRBJ1-2; TRBD1 might be the D (5 bases). Germline V lookup: CDR1 MNHEY, CDR2 SVGAGI. V shed 5 bases and J shed 4 bases, with 17 bases lying between them. The CDR3 is 15 residues long. The CDR3 region has the DNA TGTGCCAGCAGTCCGGGGACTCCGGGGGGCTATGGCTACACCTTC. This codes for CASSPGTPGGYGYTF.

The genes are TRBV5-4 and TRBJ1-2, with D hard to call. The CDR3 consists of 15 residues. Trimming cost V 4 bases and J 0 bases, with 13 bases left between them. Germline CDR1 and CDR2: SGHNT and YYREEE (reference sequence). In DNA, the CDR3 is TGTGCCAGCAGCAGCGCCGGGAGACCTAACTATGGCTACACCTTC. Translation gives CASSSAGRPNYGYTF.

The gene calls are TRBV5-1 and TRBJ1-4, with 7 bases matching TRBD1. CDR1 SGHRS and CDR2 YFSETQ come from the germline V gene. V gave up 2 bases and J gave up 7 bases; unmatched junction bases: 11. This CDR3 is built from 16 residues. The DNA for the CDR3 is TGCGCCAGCAGCTTTGGGGGCTCGGGACAGAGTGAAAAACTGTTTTTT. As protein: CASSFGGSGQSEKLFF.

This chain connects TRBV3-1 (or the pseudogene TRBV3-2) to TRBJ1-6; unclear D gene. Germline CDR1 LGHDT, CDR2 YNNKEL (reference sequence). Trimming took 4 bases from V and 9 from J, leaving 13 bases between them. This CDR3 is 14 amino acids long. DNA for the CDR3: TGTGCCAGCAGCCGGGAATGGGAGGGTTCACCCCTCCACTTT. It yields the protein CASSREWEGSPLHF.

The chain joins TRBV5-1 to TRBJ1-1; D remains ambiguous. The CDR3 runs to 15 residues. Trimming took off 4 bases at V and 1 base at J, with 14 bases between the two ends. Germline values: CDR1 SGHRS, CDR2 YFSETQ. The CDR3 sequence is CASSRPGTGNTEAFF. The CDR3 DNA reads as TGCGCCAGCAGCCGACCAGGTACTGGGAACACTGAAGCTTTCTTT. The variable domain in full, completed from reference TRBV5-1 and TRBJ1-1, reads KAGVTQTPRYLIKTRGQQVTLSCSPISGHRSVSWYQQTPGQGLQFLFEYFSETQRNKGNFPGRFSGRQFSNSRSEMNVSTLELGDSALYLCASSRPGTGNTEAFFGQGTRLTVV.

The CDR3: CASSLGGFTGELFF. CDR3 in DNA: TGTGCCAGCAGCTTAGGCGGGTTCACCGGGGAGCTGTTTTTT. The chain links TRBV7-2 to TRBJ2-2, with D maybe TRBD2 (5 bases). This CDR3 has 14 residues. Per the germline V gene, CDR1 is SGHTA and CDR2 is FQGNSA. V gave up 1 base and J gave up 4 bases, with 7 bases separating them. The whole variable domain, filled in from reference TRBV7-2 and TRBJ2-2, reads GAGVSQSPSNKVTEKGKDVELRCDPISGHTALYWYRQSLGQGLEFLIYFQGNSAPDKSGLPSDRFSAERTGGSVSTLTIQRTQQEDSAVYLCASSLGGFTGELFFGEGSRLTVL.

This clone was counted a single time. The chain has TRBV6-5 and TRBJ2-5, with 13 bases that match TRBD2. The CDR3 is 14 residues long. V dropped 6 bases and J dropped 2; count of bases not matched to a gene: 0. The germline CDR1 and CDR2 sequences are MNHEY and SVGAGI. The CDR3 loop is CASRTSGGQETQYF. CDR3 DNA: TGTGCCAGCAGGACTAGCGGGGGGCAAGAGACCCAGTACTTC.

In this sample, this clone turned up a few times. The rearrangement uses TRBV4-1 and TRBJ1-3; 8 positions match TRBD1. CDR1 is MGHRA and CDR2 is YSYEKL in the germline V gene. The CDR3 runs to 16 residues. Trimming removed 4 bases from V and 10 bases from J; junction bases left unmatched: 15. CDR3 sequence (DNA): TGCGCCAGCAGCCTATTAGGGGGACAGGTTGGAGGTACCATATATTTT. It is translated as CASSLLGGQVGGTIYF.

V usage is TRBV6-5 and J usage is TRBJ1-2; tentatively, D is TRBD1 (6 bases). Germline CDR1 is MNHEY and CDR2 is SVGAGI. Trimming stripped 4 bases from V and 5 bases from J, with 8 bases between. CDR3 size: 12 residues. The CDR3 spells CASSLTGYGYTF. In nucleotides, the CDR3 is TGTGCCAGCAGTTTGACAGGTTATGGCTACACCTTC.

This sequence joins TRBV19 and TRBJ2-3; D not certain. There are 13 residues in the CDR3. Deletions cut 4 bases from V and 1 base from J, with 6 bases between. CDR1 and CDR2 (germline): LNHDA, SQIVND (reference sequence). CDR3 region: CASSSLGTDTQYF. DNA of the CDR3: TGTGCCAGTAGTAGTCTTGGCACAGATACGCAGTATTTT. The full variable domain, its missing parts supplied by reference TRBV19 and TRBJ2-3, is DGGITQSPKYLFRKEGQNVTLSCEQNLNHDAMYWYRQDPGQGLRLIYYSQIVNDFQKGDIAEGYSVSREKKESFPLTVTSAQKNPTAFYLCASSSLGTDTQYFGPGTRLTVL.

This clone occurred once. The J gene is TRBJ2-1, the V gene TRBV27, with D hard to call. V lost 3 bases to trimming and J lost 7 bases, with 4 bases between them. The CDR3 is 11 amino acids. Germline-derived CDR1 and CDR2 are MNHEY and SMNVEV (reference sequence). The CDR3 region is CASSFVNEQFF. In DNA, the CDR3 is TGTGCCAGCAGTTTCGTTAATGAGCAGTTCTTC.

The chain carries TRBV4-3 and TRBJ2-7, with TRBD1 matching 11 bases. V shed 4 bases and J 7 bases; nucleotides not matched to a gene: 6. CDR1 is LGHNA, CDR2 YSLEER, per germline. This CDR3 has 14 amino acids. The CDR3: CASSPGQGVGEQYF. CDR3 nucleotides: TGCGCCAGCAGCCCGGGACAGGGGGTTGGGGAGCAGTACTTC.

The chain employs TRBV10-3 and TRBJ1-2; the match to TRBD1 covers 7 bases. Germline V gene lookup returns CDR1 ENHRY and CDR2 SYGVKD. This CDR3 has 14 residues. V shed 7 bases, J shed 7 bases, and the junction held 12 bases outside the gene matches. CDR3 region: CAITPGTDIAGYTF. CDR3 coding DNA: TGTGCCATCACCCCCGGGACAGACATTGCTGGCTACACCTTC.

Here the CDR3 DNA reads TGCGCCAGCAGCCAAGGATGGGGGGTGAACACTGAAGCTTTCTTT. Protein: CASSQGWGVNTEAFF. V is TRBV4-3 and J is TRBJ1-1; tentatively, D is TRBD1 (5 bases). Trimming left V 1 base short and J 0 bases short, with 9 bases between. The germline V gene has CDR1 LGHNA and CDR2 YSLEER. The CDR3 length is 15 residues.

The chain joins TRBV4-3 to TRBJ1-1; D call uncertain. The germline gives CDR1 LGHNA, CDR2 YSLEER. This CDR3 contains 13 residues. Deletions cut 3 bases from V and 5 bases from J, with 10 bases between. CDR3 loop: CASSHGLKTEAFF. In DNA form, the CDR3 reads TGCGCCAGCAGCCACGGACTCAAGACTGAAGCTTTCTTT.

V is TRBV5-5 and J is TRBJ1-2, with 7 positions matching TRBD1. The CDR3 loop spans 15 amino acids. Germline V gives CDR1 SGHKS, CDR2 YYEKEE (reference sequence). V was clipped by 4 bases and J by 4 bases; unmatched bases: 10. CDR3 nucleotides: TGTGCCAGCAGCGCTGAGGGACAGCCTTTCTATGGCTACACCTTC. This codes for CASSAEGQPFYGYTF.

The chain uses TRBV10-3 and TRBJ2-2; D perhaps matches TRBD2 (5 bases). The CDR3 covers 15 residues. The germline V gene encodes CDR1 ENHRY and CDR2 SYGVKD. The V gene lost 6 bases and the J gene lost 3 bases, with 14 bases spanning the gap. The CDR3: CAIRIGLGDTGELFF. The CDR3 region has the DNA TGTGCCATCAGGATTGGCCTCGGGGACACCGGGGAGCTGTTTTTT.

The chain combines TRBV11-2 with TRBJ1-3; TRBD1 aligns across 9 bases. Looked up from germline, CDR1 is SGHAT and CDR2 is FQNNGV. CDR3 length equals 18 residues. After removal of 1 base from V and 4 bases from J, the junction contained 11 bases not matched to a gene. The DNA of the CDR3 is TGTGCCAGCAGCTTAGTCGTAAGGCGAACAGGGGGCGGAAACACCATATATTTT. Protein product: CASSLVVRRTGGGNTIYF.